What follows describes a single TCR beta chain. Per the authors' pipeline: Reference gene primer amplification yielded estimated nucleated cell counts. The assay was immunoSEQ multiplex PCR, and TCRdb's table has in-frame clones only and misses some. V and J calls and clone size are given by that table; D and trimming were obtained from the DNA. The sample holds around 180,000 clones, roughly 84% seen once. Germline CDR1 reads MDHEN; CDR2 reads SYDVKM. The length of the CDR3 is 15 residues. The V gene end was trimmed by 3 bases and the J gene end by 7 bases; junction bases not matched to a gene: 8. The data were taken from a study of blood T cell repertoires in COVID-19. Study in general: From the United States, Italy and Spain came samples of acute and convalescent COVID-19. T cells, B-cell-depleted T cells, or PBMCs supplied cDNA or gDNA.

This chain connects TRBV28 to TRBJ2-1, with 8 nucleotides matching TRBD2. The sample comprised peripheral blood. This TCR derives from a person aged 70 to 85 with COVID-19, enrolled during active disease. The CDR3 region has the DNA TGTGCCAGCAGTTTTATCGCGGGAGGAGGTAATGAGCAGTTCTTC. Amino acids: CASSFIAGGGNEQFF.